This is a list of T cell receptor beta chains from one sample in a study of blood T cell repertoires in COVID-19. Some clones are missing from TCRdb's copy, which holds only in-frame ones; the method was immunoSEQ multiplex PCR. The table has roughly 380,000 clones, around 85% seen once; the top ten hold roughly 3.6%. The sequenced sample consisted of peripheral blood. The source of these receptors is a woman aged 18-35 years with acute or convalescent COVID-19. The CDR3 runs from the conserved cysteine through the conserved F or W. A D gene is named only where the DNA matches it firmly. Size tells how often a clone was seen (once, few, many) or the class of an expanded clone, and some rows leave it out.

clone_size	v_call	j_call	d_call	cdr3_nt	cdr3_aa
.	TRBV7-9	TRBJ2-1	TRBD2	TGTGCCAGCAGCTACGGGGAGGGTAGCCCTTACAATGAGCAGTTCTTC	CASSYGEGSPYNEQFF
once	TRBV28	TRBJ1-2	.	TGTGCCAGCAGGCGGGCAGGGGTTAACTATGGCTACACCTTC	CASRRAGVNYGYTF
.	TRBV11-3	TRBJ2-1	TRBD2	TGTGCCAGCAGCTCCCGAGTAGCGGGAAAGTCCTACAATGAGCAGTTCTTC	CASSSRVAGKSYNEQFF
.	TRBV3-1/TRBV3-2	TRBJ2-1	.	TGTGCCAGCAGCCAAGATACGAAAGGGGGGGCCTACAATGAGCAGTTCTTC	CASSQDTKGGAYNEQFF
many	TRBV7-3	TRBJ2-3	.	TGTGCCAGCAGCCGTGGACAGTCAGATACGCAGTATTTT	CASSRGQSDTQYF
.	TRBV12-5	TRBJ2-3	TRBD2	TGTGCTAGTGCGGCGGGAGGGTACACAGATACGCAGTATTTT	CASAAGGYTDTQYF
.	TRBV5-4	TRBJ2-1	TRBD2	TGTGCCAGCAGCCCCCGACGGACTAGCGGGGGGTACAATGAGCAGTTCTTC	CASSPRRTSGGYNEQFF
.	TRBV5-1	TRBJ2-5	TRBD1	TGCGCCAGCAGTTTGACAGGGGGCGCGGAGACCCAGTACTTC	CASSLTGGAETQYF
.	TRBV12-5	TRBJ1-2	TRBD1	TGTGCTAGTGGTTTGGCCAGGGGGAACTATGGCTACACCTTC	CASGLARGNYGYTF
few	TRBV5-8	TRBJ1-2	.	TGTGCCATTTCGAGTCCCAACAGAACCTTTCCGTATGGCTACACCTTC	CAISSPNRTFPYGYTF
.	TRBV19	TRBJ1-1	.	TGTGCCAGTAGTATCGGCAGGGTCACTGAAGCTTTCTTT	CASSIGRVTEAFF
.	TRBV28	TRBJ1-3	TRBD1	TGTGCCAGCAGTTTGGACAGGGCGGACACCATATATTTT	CASSLDRADTIYF
.	TRBV2	TRBJ2-1	TRBD1	TGTGCCAGCAGTGAATGGCAGGGGGCAGAGAATGAGCAGTTCTTC	CASSEWQGAENEQFF
.	TRBV9	TRBJ2-1	.	TGTGCCAGCAGCGTATCTGCGGAGAGCTCCTACAATGAGCAGTTCTTC	CASSVSAESSYNEQFF
.	TRBV6-5	TRBJ1-1	.	TGTGCCAGCAGGTCCCTTGTGAGGTACACTGAAGCTTTCTTT	CASRSLVRYTEAFF
.	TRBV9	TRBJ2-7	TRBD1	TGTGCCAGCAGCGTAGACCCGGGACAGGGGGCCGACGAGCAGTACTTC	CASSVDPGQGADEQYF
.	TRBV6-5	TRBJ2-7	TRBD2	TGTGCCAGCAGTTTACCGGCGGGAGAGATCTACGAGCAGTACTTC	CASSLPAGEIYEQYF
.	TRBV5-4	TRBJ2-7	TRBD2	TGTGCCAGCAGCTTGGGCGGGAGGGTCTACTACGAGCAGTACTTC	CASSLGGRVYYEQYF
.	TRBV24-1	TRBJ2-1	.	TGTGCCACCAGCCCGAGGGGGAATGAGCAGTTCTTC	CATSPRGNEQFF
.	TRBV11-3	TRBJ2-5	.	TGTGCCAGCAGCTTAGACTTCGGTCAAGAGACCCAGTACTTC	CASSLDFGQETQYF
.	TRBV29-1	TRBJ2-1	TRBD2	TGCAGCGTCCAGCGAGCACTAGCGGGAGGGTCTCTCTACAATGAGCAGTTCTTC	CSVQRALAGGSLYNEQFF
.	TRBV24-1	TRBJ1-5	TRBD1	TGTGCCACCAGTGATTCCGACAGGGCTGACAATCAGCCCCAGCATTTT	CATSDSDRADNQPQHF
.	TRBV5-4	TRBJ2-6	.	TGTGCCAGCAGCTCGCCAGGGGCTGGGGCCAACGTCCTGACTTTC	CASSSPGAGANVLTF
.	TRBV5-4	TRBJ2-1	.	TGTGCCAGCAGCCCGGACAGTGCCTACAATGAGCAGTTCTTC	CASSPDSAYNEQFF
once	TRBV28	TRBJ1-5	TRBD1	TGTGCCAGCAGGGGATCGACAGGGAACAATCAGCCCCAGCATTTT	CASRGSTGNNQPQHF
.	TRBV5-6	TRBJ1-6	.	TGTGCCAGCAGCCCCGGGTCGCCGTATAATTCACCCCTCCACTTT	CASSPGSPYNSPLHF
.	TRBV4-2	TRBJ2-3	TRBD1	TGTGCCAGCAGCCAGTCCCGGGACAGGGGCACAGATACGCAGTATTTT	CASSQSRDRGTDTQYF